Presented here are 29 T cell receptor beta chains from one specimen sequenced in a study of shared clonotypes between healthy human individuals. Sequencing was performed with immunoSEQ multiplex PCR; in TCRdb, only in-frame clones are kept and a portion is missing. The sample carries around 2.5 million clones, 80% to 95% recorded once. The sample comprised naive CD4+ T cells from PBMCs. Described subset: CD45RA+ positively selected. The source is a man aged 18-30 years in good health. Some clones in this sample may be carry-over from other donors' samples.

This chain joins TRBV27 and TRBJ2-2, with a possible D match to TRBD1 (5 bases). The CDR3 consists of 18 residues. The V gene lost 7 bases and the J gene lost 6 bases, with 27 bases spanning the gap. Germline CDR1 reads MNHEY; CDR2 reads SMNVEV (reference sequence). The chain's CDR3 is CASTRILLPRVRAGELFF. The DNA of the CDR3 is TGTGCCAGCACCCGGATTCTGCTTCCCAGGGTTCGGGCCGGGGAGCTGTTTTTT.

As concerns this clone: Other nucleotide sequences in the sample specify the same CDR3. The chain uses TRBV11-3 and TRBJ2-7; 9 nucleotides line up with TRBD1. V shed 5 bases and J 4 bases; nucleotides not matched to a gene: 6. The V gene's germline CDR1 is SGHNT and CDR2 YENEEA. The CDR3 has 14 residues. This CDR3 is CASSPGTGNYEQYF. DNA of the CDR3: TGTGCCAGCAGCCCCGGGACAGGGAATTACGAGCAGTACTTC.

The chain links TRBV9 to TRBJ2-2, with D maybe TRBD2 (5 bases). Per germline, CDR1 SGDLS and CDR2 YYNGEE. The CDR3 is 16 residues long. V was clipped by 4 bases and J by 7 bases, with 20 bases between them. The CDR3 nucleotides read TGTGCCAGCAGCCAACGTGCCGGGGTCATGGGCGGGGAGCTGTTTTTT. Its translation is CASSQRAGVMGGELFF.

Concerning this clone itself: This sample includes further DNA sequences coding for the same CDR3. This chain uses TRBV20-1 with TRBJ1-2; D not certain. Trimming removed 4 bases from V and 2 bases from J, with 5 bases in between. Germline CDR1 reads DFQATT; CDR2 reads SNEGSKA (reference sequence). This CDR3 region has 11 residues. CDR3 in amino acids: CSAIGNYGYTF. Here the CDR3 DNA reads TGCAGTGCTATCGGCAACTATGGCTACACCTTC.

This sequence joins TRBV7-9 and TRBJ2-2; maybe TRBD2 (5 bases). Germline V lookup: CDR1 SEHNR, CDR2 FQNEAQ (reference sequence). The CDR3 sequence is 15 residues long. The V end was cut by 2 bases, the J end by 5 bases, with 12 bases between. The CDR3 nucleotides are TGTGCCAGCAGCTTACTGGCCCCGGGGACCGGGGAGCTGTTTTTT. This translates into CASSLLAPGTGELFF.

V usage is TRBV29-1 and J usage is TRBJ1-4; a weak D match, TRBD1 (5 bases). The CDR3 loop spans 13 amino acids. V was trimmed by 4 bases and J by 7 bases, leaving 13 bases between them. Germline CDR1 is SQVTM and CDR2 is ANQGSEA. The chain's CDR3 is CSVAGRLTEKLFF. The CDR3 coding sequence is TGCAGCGTTGCAGGGAGGTTGACTGAAAAACTGTTTTTT.

The CDR3 spells CASSPGTSGERTGELFF. The CDR3 region has the DNA TGTGCCAGTAGTCCGGGGACTAGCGGGGAGCGCACCGGGGAGCTGTTTTTT. The chain is built from TRBV19 and TRBJ2-2; 13 bases match TRBD2. Germline V gives CDR1 LNHDA, CDR2 SQIVND (reference sequence). V gave up 5 bases and J gave up 4 bases; unmatched junction bases: 7. This CDR3 is built from 17 residues. Complete variable domain (other parts from reference TRBV19 and TRBJ2-2): DGGITQSPKYLFRKEGQNVTLSCEQNLNHDAMYWYRQDPGQGLRLIYYSQIVNDFQKGDIAEGYSVSREKKESFPLTVTSAQKNPTAFYLCASSPGTSGERTGELFFGEGSRLTVL.

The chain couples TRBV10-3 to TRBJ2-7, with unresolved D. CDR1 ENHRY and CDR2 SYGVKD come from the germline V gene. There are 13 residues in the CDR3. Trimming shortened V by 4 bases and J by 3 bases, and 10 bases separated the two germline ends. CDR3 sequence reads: CAISAASNYEQYF. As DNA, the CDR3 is TGTGCCATCAGTGCGGCCTCCAACTACGAGCAGTACTTC.

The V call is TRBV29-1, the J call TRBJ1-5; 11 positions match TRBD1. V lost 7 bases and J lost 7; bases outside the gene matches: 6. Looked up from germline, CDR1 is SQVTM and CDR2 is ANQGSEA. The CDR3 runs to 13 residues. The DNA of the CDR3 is TGCAGCGCCGCGGGACAGGGGGGGCAGCCCCAGCATTTT. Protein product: CSAAGQGGQPQHF.

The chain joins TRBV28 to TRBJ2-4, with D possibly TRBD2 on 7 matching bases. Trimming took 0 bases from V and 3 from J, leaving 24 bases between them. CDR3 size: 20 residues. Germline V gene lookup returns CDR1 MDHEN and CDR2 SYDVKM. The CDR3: CASSLCLVSGRGLVKNIQYF. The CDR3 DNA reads TGTGCCAGCAGTTTATGTCTAGTATCGGGGAGGGGGTTAGTCAAAAACATTCAGTACTTC. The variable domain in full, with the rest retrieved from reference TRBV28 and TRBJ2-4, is DVKVTQSSRYLVKRTGEKVFLECVQDMDHENMFWYRQDPGLGLRLIYFSYDVKMKEKGDIPEGYSVSREKKERFSLILESASTNQTSMYLCASSLCLVSGRGLVKNIQYFGAGTRLSVL.

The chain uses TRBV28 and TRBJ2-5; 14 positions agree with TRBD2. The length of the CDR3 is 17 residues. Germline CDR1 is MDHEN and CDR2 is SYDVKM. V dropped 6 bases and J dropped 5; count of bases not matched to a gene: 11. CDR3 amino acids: CASRMTSGRAGSETQYF. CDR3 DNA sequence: TGTGCCAGCAGAATGACTAGCGGGAGGGCCGGATCGGAGACCCAGTACTTC. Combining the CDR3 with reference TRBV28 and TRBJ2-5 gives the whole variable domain DVKVTQSSRYLVKRTGEKVFLECVQDMDHENMFWYRQDPGLGLRLIYFSYDVKMKEKGDIPEGYSVSREKKERFSLILESASTNQTSMYLCASRMTSGRAGSETQYFGPGTRLLVL.

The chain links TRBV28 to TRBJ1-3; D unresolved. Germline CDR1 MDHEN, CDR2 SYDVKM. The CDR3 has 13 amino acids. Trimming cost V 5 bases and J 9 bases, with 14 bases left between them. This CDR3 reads CASSPPRVVTIYF. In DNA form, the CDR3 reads TGTGCCAGCAGTCCTCCCCGAGTGGTCACCATATATTTT.

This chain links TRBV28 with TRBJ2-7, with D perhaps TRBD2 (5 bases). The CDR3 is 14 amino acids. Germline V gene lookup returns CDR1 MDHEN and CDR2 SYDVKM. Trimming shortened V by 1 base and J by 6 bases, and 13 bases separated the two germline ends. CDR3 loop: CASSLSPGSGEQYF. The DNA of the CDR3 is TGTGCCAGCAGTTTATCTCCCGGAAGCGGCGAGCAGTACTTC.

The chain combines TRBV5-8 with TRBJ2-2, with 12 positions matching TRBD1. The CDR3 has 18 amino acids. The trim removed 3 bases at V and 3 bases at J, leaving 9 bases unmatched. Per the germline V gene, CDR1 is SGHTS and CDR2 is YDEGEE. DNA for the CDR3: TGTGCCAGCAGCTCCCCGGGGGGACAGGGGGCCTACACCGGGGAGCTGTTTTTT. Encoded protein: CASSSPGGQGAYTGELFF.

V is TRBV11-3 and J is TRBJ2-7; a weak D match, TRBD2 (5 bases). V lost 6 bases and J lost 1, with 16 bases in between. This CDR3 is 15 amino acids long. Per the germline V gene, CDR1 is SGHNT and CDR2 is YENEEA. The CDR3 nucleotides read TGTGCCAGCAGTCGAGGGCAGGATCCATCCTACGAGCAGTACTTC. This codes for CASSRGQDPSYEQYF. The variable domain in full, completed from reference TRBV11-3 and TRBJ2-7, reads EAGVVQSPRYKIIEKKQPVAFWCNPISGHNTLYWYLQNLGQGPELLIRYENEEAVDDSQLPKDRFSAERLKGVDSTLKIQPAELGDSAVYLCASSRGQDPSYEQYFGPGTRLTVT.

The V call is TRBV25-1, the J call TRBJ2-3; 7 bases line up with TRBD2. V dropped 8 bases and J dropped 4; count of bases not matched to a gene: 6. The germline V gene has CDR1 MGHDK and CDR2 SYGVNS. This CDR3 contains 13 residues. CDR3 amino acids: CASGLGGSDTQYF. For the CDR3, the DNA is TGTGCCAGCGGGCTGGGGGGGTCAGATACGCAGTATTTT.

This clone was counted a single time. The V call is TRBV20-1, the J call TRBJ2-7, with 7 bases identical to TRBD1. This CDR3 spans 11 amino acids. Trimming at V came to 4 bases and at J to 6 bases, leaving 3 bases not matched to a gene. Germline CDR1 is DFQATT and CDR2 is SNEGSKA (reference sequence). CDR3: CSAKTGAEQYF. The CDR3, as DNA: TGCAGTGCTAAAACAGGGGCCGAGCAGTACTTC.

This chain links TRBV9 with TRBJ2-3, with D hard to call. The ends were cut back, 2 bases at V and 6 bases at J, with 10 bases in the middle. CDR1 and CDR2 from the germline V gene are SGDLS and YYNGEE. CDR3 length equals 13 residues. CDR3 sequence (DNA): TGTGCCAGCAGCGTTCGCCTTGGGGATACGCAGTATTTT. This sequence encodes CASSVRLGDTQYF.

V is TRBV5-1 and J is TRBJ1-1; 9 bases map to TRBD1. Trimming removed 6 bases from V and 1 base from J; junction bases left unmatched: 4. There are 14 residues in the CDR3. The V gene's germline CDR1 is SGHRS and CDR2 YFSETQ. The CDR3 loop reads CASTTGGTNTEAFF. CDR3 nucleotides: TGCGCCAGCACCACAGGGGGCACGAACACTGAAGCTTTCTTT.

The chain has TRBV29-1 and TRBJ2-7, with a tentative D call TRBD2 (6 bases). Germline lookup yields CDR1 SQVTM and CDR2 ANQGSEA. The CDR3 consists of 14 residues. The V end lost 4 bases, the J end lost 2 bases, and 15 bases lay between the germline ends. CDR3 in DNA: TGCAGCGTTGGGGGAGGCAGGGTACCCTACGAGCAGTACTTC. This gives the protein CSVGGGRVPYEQYF.

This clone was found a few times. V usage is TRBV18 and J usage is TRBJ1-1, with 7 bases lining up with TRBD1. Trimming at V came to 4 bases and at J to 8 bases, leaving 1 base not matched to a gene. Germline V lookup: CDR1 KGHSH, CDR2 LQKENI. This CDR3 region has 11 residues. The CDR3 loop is CASSQDREAFF. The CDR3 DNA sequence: TGTGCCAGCTCACAGGACAGGGAAGCTTTCTTT.

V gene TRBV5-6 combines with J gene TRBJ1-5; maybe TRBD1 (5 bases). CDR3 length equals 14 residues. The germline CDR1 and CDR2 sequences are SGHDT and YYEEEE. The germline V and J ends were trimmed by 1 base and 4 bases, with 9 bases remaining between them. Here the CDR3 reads CASSLPGNNQPQHF. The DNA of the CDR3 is TGTGCCAGCAGCTTGCCAGGGAATAATCAGCCCCAGCATTTT.

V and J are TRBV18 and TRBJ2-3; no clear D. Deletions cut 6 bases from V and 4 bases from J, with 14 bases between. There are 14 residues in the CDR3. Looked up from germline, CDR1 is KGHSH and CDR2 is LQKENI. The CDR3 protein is CASSYTSYPDTQYF. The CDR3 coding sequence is TGTGCCAGCTCTTATACATCCTACCCAGATACGCAGTATTTT.

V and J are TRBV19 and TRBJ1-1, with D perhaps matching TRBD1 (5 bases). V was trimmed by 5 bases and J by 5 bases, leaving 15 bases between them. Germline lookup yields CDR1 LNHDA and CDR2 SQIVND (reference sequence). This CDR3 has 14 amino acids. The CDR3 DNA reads TGTGCCAGTAGTCCACGGCAGGGAGGGACTGAAGCTTTCTTT. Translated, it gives CASSPRQGGTEAFF.

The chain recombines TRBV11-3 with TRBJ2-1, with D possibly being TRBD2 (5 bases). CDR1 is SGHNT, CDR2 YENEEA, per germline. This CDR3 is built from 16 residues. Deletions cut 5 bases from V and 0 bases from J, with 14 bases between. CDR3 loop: CASSLGAESSYNEQFF. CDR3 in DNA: TGTGCCAGCAGCCTAGGAGCGGAGAGCTCCTACAATGAGCAGTTCTTC.

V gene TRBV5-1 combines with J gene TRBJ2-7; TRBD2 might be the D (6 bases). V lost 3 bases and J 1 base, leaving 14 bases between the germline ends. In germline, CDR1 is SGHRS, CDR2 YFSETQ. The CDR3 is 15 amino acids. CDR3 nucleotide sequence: TGCGCCAGCAGCTCCCCCGGGACTCCGTCCTACGAGCAGTACTTC. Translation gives CASSSPGTPSYEQYF.

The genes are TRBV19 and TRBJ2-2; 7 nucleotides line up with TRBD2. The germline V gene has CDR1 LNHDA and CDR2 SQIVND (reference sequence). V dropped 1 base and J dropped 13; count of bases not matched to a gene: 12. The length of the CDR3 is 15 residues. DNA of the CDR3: TGTGCCAGTAGTATAGTCTCTAGCGGCACGGAGGTGCTGTTTTTT. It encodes CASSIVSSGTEVLFF.

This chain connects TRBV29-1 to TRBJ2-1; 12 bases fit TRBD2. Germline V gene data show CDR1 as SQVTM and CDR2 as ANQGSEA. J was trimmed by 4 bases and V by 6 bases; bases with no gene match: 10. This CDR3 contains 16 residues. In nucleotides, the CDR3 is TGCAGCGTCGACCTTACTAGCGGGAGGCTTTACAATGAGCAGTTCTTC. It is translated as CSVDLTSGRLYNEQFF.

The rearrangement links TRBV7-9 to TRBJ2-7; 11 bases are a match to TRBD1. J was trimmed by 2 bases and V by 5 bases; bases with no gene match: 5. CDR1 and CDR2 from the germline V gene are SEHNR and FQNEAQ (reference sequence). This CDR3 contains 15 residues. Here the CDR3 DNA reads TGTGCCAGCAGCCCCTGGGACAGGGGGACCTACGAGCAGTACTTC. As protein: CASSPWDRGTYEQYF.